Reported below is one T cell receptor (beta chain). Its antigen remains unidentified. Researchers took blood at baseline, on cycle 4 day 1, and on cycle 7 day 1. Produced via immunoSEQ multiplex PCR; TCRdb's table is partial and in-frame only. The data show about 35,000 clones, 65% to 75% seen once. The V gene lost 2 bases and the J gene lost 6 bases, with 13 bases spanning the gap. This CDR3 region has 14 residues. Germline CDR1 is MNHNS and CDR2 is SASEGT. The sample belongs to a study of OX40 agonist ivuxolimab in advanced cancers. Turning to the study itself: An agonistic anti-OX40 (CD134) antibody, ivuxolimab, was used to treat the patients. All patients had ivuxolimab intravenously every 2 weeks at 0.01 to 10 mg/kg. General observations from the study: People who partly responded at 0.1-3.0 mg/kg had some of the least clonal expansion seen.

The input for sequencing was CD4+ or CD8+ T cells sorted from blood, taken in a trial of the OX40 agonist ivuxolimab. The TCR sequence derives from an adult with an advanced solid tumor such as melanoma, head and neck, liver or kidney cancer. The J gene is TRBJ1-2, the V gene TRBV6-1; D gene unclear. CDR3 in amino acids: CASSENSPAHGYTF. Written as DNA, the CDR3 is TGTGCCAGCAGTGAAAACTCCCCGGCCCATGGCTACACCTTC.